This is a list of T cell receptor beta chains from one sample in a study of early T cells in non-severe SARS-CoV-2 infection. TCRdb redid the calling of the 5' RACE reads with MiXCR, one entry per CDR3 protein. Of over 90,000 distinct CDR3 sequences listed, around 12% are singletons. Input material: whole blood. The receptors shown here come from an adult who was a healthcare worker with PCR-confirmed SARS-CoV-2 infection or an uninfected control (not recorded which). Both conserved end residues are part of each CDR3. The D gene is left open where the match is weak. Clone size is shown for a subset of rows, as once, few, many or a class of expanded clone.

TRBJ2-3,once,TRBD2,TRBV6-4,TGTGCCAGCATCCGATTCCAGCGGGAGGGCCTAGGGGGTACGCAGTATTTT,CASIRFQREGLGGTQYF
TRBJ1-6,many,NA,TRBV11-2,TGTGCCAGCAGCTTAAGTTTCGTTCGGGACAATTCACCCCTCCACTTT,CASSLSFVRDNSPLHF
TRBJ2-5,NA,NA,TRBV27,TGTGCCAGCAGGAGGAACCCCCAAGAGACCCAGTACTTC,CASRRNPQETQYF
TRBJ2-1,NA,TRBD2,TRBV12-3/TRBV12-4,TGTGCCAGCAGTTTCGCTAGCGGAACCTACAATGAGCAGTTCTTC,CASSFASGTYNEQFF
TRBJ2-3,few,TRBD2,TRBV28,TGTGCCAGCAGCACACCGGGGGGGGCAACAGATACGCAGTATTTT,CASSTPGGATDTQYF
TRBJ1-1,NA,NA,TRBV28,TGTGCCAGCAGTGATCGGGGGCTCGCGAACACTGAAGCTTTCTTT,CASSDRGLANTEAFF
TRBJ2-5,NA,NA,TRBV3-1,TGTGCCAGCAGCCAAGATAAGGGCCAAGAGACCCAGTACTTC,CASSQDKGQETQYF
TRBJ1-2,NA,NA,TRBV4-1,TGCGCCAGCAGCCAAGATGCGGGAATTGGTGGCTACACCTTC,CASSQDAGIGGYTF
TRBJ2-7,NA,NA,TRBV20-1,TGCAGTGCTAGCGGCTCCTACGAGCAGTACTTC,CSASGSYEQYF
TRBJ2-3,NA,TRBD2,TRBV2,TGTGCCAGCACCCAACCCCCCACAGCGGGAGGGACAGATACGCAGTATTTT,CASTQPPTAGGTDTQYF
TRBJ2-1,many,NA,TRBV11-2,TGTGCCAGCAGCTTAGCGCTATACAATGAGCAGTTCTTC,CASSLALYNEQFF
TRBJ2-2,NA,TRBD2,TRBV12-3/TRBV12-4,TGTGCCAGCAGCTCGGGAGGGACGACCGGGGAGCTGTTTTTT,CASSSGGTTGELFF
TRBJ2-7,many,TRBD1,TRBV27,TGTGCCAGCAGTTTAGGGACAGGCCCCTACGAGCAGTACTTC,CASSLGTGPYEQYF
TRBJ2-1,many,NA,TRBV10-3,TGTGCCATCAGTGAGCGGGAGAATGAGCAGTTCTTC,CAISERENEQFF
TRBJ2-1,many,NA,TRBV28,TGTGCCAGCAGTTTGGCAAGCTCCTACAATGAGCAGTTCTTC,CASSLASSYNEQFF
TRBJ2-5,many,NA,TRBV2,TGTGCCAGCAGTGCTGATGAGACCCAGTACTTC,CASSADETQYF
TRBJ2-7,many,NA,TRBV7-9,TGTGCCAGCAGCTTATGGAATCACGAGCAGTACTTC,CASSLWNHEQYF
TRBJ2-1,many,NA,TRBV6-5,TGTGCCAGCAGCCAGGGGTGGAATGAGCAGTTCTTC,CASSQGWNEQFF
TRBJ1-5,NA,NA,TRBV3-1,TGTGCCAGCAGCCAAGATGGCCGGGCCTCTGCGGGCAATCAGCCCCAGCATTTT,CASSQDGRASAGNQPQHF
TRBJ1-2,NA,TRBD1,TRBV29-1,TGCAGCGTCTGGACAGGAATGAACTATGGCTACACCTTC,CSVWTGMNYGYTF
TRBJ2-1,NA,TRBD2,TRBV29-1,TGCAGCGCCGAACGTCTAGCGGACAACAATGAGCAGTTCTTC,CSAERLADNNEQFF
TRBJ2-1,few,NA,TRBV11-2,TGTGCCAGCGGAGCCCCATCGAGAAACAATGAGCAGTTCTTC,CASGAPSRNNEQFF
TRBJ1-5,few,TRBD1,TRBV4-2,TGTGCCAGCAGTAAGACAGGGAGTAATCAGCCCCAGCATTTT,CASSKTGSNQPQHF
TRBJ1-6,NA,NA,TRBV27,TGTGCCAGCAGTAAACCCCAGGGTAATTCACCCCTCCACTTT,CASSKPQGNSPLHF
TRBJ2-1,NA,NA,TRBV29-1,TGCAGCGTACAGCACCAAGACAATGAGCAGTTCTTC,CSVQHQDNEQFF
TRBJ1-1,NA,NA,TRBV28,TGTGCCAGCAGGACTGGGGGGTTGAACACTGAAGCTTTCTTT,CASRTGGLNTEAFF
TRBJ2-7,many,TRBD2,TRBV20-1,TGCAGTGCTCCACAAGCGGGAAGCTACGAGCAGTACTTC,CSAPQAGSYEQYF
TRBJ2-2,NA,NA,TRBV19,TGTGCCAGTACCCCCGTTGGAGTCAGGAACACCGGGGAGCTGTTTTTT,CASTPVGVRNTGELFF
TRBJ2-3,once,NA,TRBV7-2,TGTGCCAGCAGCACCGGGACCCTCCCAGATACGCAGTATTTT,CASSTGTLPDTQYF
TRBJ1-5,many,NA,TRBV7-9,TGTGCCAGCAGCTGGGACTTCAATCAGCCCCAGCATTTT,CASSWDFNQPQHF
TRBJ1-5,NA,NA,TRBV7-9,TGTGCCAGCAGCTTAGTAGGGCATCAGCCCCAGCATTTT,CASSLVGHQPQHF
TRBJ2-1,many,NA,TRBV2,TGTGCCACGAACCGGGGCAGCTCCTACAATGAGCAGTTCTTC,CATNRGSSYNEQFF
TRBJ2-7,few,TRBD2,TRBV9,TGTGCCAGCAGCGGGGGACTAATCCACGAGCAGTACTTC,CASSGGLIHEQYF
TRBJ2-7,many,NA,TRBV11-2,TGTGCCAGCACCCACGGGACGGACCCTAGGGAGCAGTACTTC,CASTHGTDPREQYF
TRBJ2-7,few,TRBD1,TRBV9,TGTGCCAGCGGACAGGGCAGCTCCTACGAGCAGTACTTC,CASGQGSSYEQYF
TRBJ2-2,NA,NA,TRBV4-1,TGCGCCAGCAGCCACAGGAACGGGGAGCTGTTTTTT,CASSHRNGELFF
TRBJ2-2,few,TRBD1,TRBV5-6,TGTGCCAGCAGCTCGGACAGGGGCCTAGACTCTCGCACCGGGGAGCTGTTTTTT,CASSSDRGLDSRTGELFF
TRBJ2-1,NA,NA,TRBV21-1,TGTGCCAGCAGTCAGTCCCGGGACAGGGACAGGGCGTCCTACAATGAGCAGTTCTTC,CASSQSRDRDRASYNEQFF
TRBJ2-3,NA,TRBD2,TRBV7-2,TGTGCCAGCAGCCGCCCGGCGGGAGGGGTAAGAGATACGCAGTATTTT,CASSRPAGGVRDTQYF
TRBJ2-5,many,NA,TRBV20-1,TGCAGTGCCAAAGCGGCCTCTTTAGAGACCCAGTACTTC,CSAKAASLETQYF
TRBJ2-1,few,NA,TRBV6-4,TGTGCCAGCAGGAGGGGTGAGCAGTTCTTC,CASRRGEQFF
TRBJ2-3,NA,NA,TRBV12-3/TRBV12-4,TGTGCCAGCAGTTTAGCCCTACAACGTCGCACAGATACGCAGTATTTT,CASSLALQRRTDTQYF
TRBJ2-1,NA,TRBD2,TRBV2,TGTGCCAGCAGGGATGACCCGACTAGCGGGGAAGACAATGAGCAGTTCTTC,CASRDDPTSGEDNEQFF
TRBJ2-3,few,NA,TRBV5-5,TGTGCCAGCAGCTTGGTTTCCTACACAGATACGCAGTATTTT,CASSLVSYTDTQYF
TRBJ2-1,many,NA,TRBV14,TGTGCCAGCAGCCAAGAGTACAGGAAACAGTTCTTC,CASSQEYRKQFF
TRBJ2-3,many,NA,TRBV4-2,TGTGCCAGCAGCCAAGATAGAGGGACGCTTAACACAGATACGCAGTATTTT,CASSQDRGTLNTDTQYF
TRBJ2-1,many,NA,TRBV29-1,TGCAGCGCTGAGTACAGGGTGAAAGAGCAGTTCTTC,CSAEYRVKEQFF
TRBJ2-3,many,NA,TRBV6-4,TGTGCCAGCAGTGCAGAGGGGAGCACAGATACGCAGTATTTT,CASSAEGSTDTQYF
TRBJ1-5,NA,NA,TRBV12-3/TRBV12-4,TGTGCCAGTACCGACGGGGGGGCGGGTCAGCCCCAGCATTTT,CASTDGGAGQPQHF
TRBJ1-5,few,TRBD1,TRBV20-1,TGCAGTGCTATTGGTTGGGACAGCTCCTTTCAGCCCCAGCATTTT,CSAIGWDSSFQPQHF
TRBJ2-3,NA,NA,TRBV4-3,TGCGCCAGCAGCCAAGAGGGAAGCACGGGGGATACGCAGTATTTT,CASSQEGSTGDTQYF
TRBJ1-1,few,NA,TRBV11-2,TGTGCCAGCAGCGCGAGTATGGGGACTGAAGCTTTCTTT,CASSASMGTEAFF
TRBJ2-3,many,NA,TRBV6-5,TGTGCCAGCAGTCTTCGCGGGGAGGGCACAGATACGCAGTATTTT,CASSLRGEGTDTQYF
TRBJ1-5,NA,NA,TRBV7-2,TGTGCCAGCAGCTTAGGGCTCGCGGGTCAGCCCCAGCATTTT,CASSLGLAGQPQHF
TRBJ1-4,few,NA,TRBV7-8,TGTGCCAGCAAAAAATACGCATCGGGGCTAGGGGCAGAAAAACTGTTTTTT,CASKKYASGLGAEKLFF
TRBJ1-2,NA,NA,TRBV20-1,TGCAGTGCTACCGCAGGGATGCGCTATGGCTACACCTTC,CSATAGMRYGYTF
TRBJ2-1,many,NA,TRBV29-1,TGCAGCGTTGATATCGGACGGTACTACAATGAGCAGTTCTTC,CSVDIGRYYNEQFF
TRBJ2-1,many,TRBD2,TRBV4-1,TGCGCCAGCAAGGGGCTAGCGGTAGGTCTTACCGAGCAGTTCTTC,CASKGLAVGLTEQFF
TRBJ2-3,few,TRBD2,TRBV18,TGTGCCAGCTCACCGATAGCGGGAGAGGGAGATACGCAGTATTTT,CASSPIAGEGDTQYF